Listed below are T cell receptor beta chains from one sample, sequenced in a study of blood T cell repertoires in COVID-19. Measured with immunoSEQ multiplex PCR; TCRdb has only the in-frame clones, and not every one. The sample yields roughly 33,000 clones, 70% to 80% seen once. Sample: peripheral blood. Every receptor here comes from a woman aged 55-70 years with acute or convalescent COVID-19. Both conserved end residues are part of each CDR3. The order of the fields is D gene, V gene, J gene, clone size, CDR3 length, CDR3 DNA, CDR3 protein. A D gene is named only where the DNA matches it firmly. Rows give clone size only sometimes, using once, few, many, or a class for an expanded clone.

D gene: TRBD1
V gene: TRBV6-5
J gene: TRBJ1-2
clone size: -
CDR3 length: 15
CDR3 DNA: TGTGCCAGCAGACAGGGACAGGCCCAGGTGAGGGGCTACACCTTC
CDR3 protein: CASRQGQAQVRGYTF

D gene: -
V gene: TRBV18
J gene: TRBJ1-3
clone size: -
CDR3 length: 16
CDR3 DNA: TGTGCCAGCTCACCAGGTGGTCCCGGCTCTGGAAACACCATATATTTT
CDR3 protein: CASSPGGPGSGNTIYF

D gene: TRBD1
V gene: TRBV5-1
J gene: TRBJ2-7
clone size: -
CDR3 length: 13
CDR3 DNA: TGCGCCAGCAACCGGGACAGGGTTGACGAGCAGTACTTC
CDR3 protein: CASNRDRVDEQYF

D gene: TRBD1
V gene: TRBV3-1/TRBV3-2
J gene: TRBJ1-4
clone size: -
CDR3 length: 13
CDR3 DNA: TGTGCCAGCAGTACAGGGGGGAATGAAAAACTGTTTTTT
CDR3 protein: CASSTGGNEKLFF

D gene: TRBD1
V gene: TRBV2
J gene: TRBJ1-5
clone size: -
CDR3 length: 16
CDR3 DNA: TGTGCCAGCAGTGAAACCCGGGACAGGGGGTGGCAGCCCCAGCATTTT
CDR3 protein: CASSETRDRGWQPQHF

D gene: -
V gene: TRBV2
J gene: TRBJ2-5
clone size: -
CDR3 length: 10
CDR3 DNA: TGTGCCAGCTGGAGAGAGACCCAGTACTTC
CDR3 protein: CASWRETQYF

D gene: -
V gene: TRBV30
J gene: TRBJ1-2
clone size: -
CDR3 length: 13
CDR3 DNA: TGTGCCTGGAGTCTAAAATCCGACACAATCCCGACCTTC
CDR3 protein: CAWSLKSDTIPTF

D gene: TRBD2
V gene: TRBV5-5
J gene: TRBJ2-5
clone size: -
CDR3 length: 17
CDR3 DNA: TGTGCCAGCAGCTTATGGGAACTAGCGGGGGAGGGTGAGACCCAGTACTTC
CDR3 protein: CASSLWELAGEGETQYF

D gene: TRBD2
V gene: TRBV4-1
J gene: TRBJ2-1
clone size: few
CDR3 length: 19
CDR3 DNA: TGCGCCAGCAGCCAAGAACCCGATTATGGGGCGGGGGGCTACAATGAGCAGTTCTTC
CDR3 protein: CASSQEPDYGAGGYNEQFF

D gene: -
V gene: TRBV6-1
J gene: TRBJ1-6
clone size: -
CDR3 length: 13
CDR3 DNA: TGTGCCAGCAGTGAAGAGGAGGGGACACCCCTCCACTTT
CDR3 protein: CASSEEEGTPLHF

D gene: TRBD1
V gene: TRBV18
J gene: TRBJ2-7
clone size: -
CDR3 length: 18
CDR3 DNA: TGTGCCAGCTCACCAATTTTGGTCCGGGACAGAAAGCTTTACGAGCAGTACTTC
CDR3 protein: CASSPILVRDRKLYEQYF

D gene: -
V gene: TRBV30
J gene: TRBJ1-5
clone size: -
CDR3 length: 16
CDR3 DNA: TGTGCCTGGAGTGTAGGGGCCTCGAATAGCAATCAGCCCCAGCATTTT
CDR3 protein: CAWSVGASNSNQPQHF

D gene: -
V gene: TRBV7-2
J gene: TRBJ1-2
clone size: -
CDR3 length: 15
CDR3 DNA: TGTGCCAGCAGCTACACAGGTTTTCCCCCCCTCGGCTACACCTTC
CDR3 protein: CASSYTGFPPLGYTF

D gene: TRBD1
V gene: TRBV9
J gene: TRBJ1-1
clone size: once
CDR3 length: 13
CDR3 DNA: TGTGCCAGCAGCGTAGGACAGGGATCTGAAGCTTTCTTT
CDR3 protein: CASSVGQGSEAFF

D gene: TRBD2
V gene: TRBV18
J gene: TRBJ2-1
clone size: -
CDR3 length: 13
CDR3 DNA: TGTGCCAGCTCATCCGGGACTAACAATGAGCAGTTCTTC
CDR3 protein: CASSSGTNNEQFF

D gene: TRBD2
V gene: TRBV28
J gene: TRBJ2-7
clone size: -
CDR3 length: 15
CDR3 DNA: TGTGCCAGCAGTCCCGGACTAGTAGGGACCTACGAGCAGTACTTC
CDR3 protein: CASSPGLVGTYEQYF

D gene: TRBD1
V gene: TRBV6-5
J gene: TRBJ2-7
clone size: -
CDR3 length: 14
CDR3 DNA: TGTGCCAGCAGAATGGACAGGGCGATCGACGAGCAGTACTTC
CDR3 protein: CASRMDRAIDEQYF

D gene: -
V gene: TRBV5-1
J gene: TRBJ1-1
clone size: -
CDR3 length: 16
CDR3 DNA: TGCGCCAGCAGCTTGGGTTACGTAGAGAGGAACACTGAAGCTTTCTTT
CDR3 protein: CASSLGYVERNTEAFF

D gene: TRBD1
V gene: TRBV5-1
J gene: TRBJ2-2
clone size: -
CDR3 length: 15
CDR3 DNA: TGCGCCAGCAGACAAGGACAGGGGGCGACCGGGGAGCTGTTTTTT
CDR3 protein: CASRQGQGATGELFF

D gene: -
V gene: TRBV18
J gene: TRBJ1-5
clone size: -
CDR3 length: 12
CDR3 DNA: TGTGCCAGCTCCCCTACTTCTCAGCCCCAGCATTTT
CDR3 protein: CASSPTSQPQHF

D gene: TRBD1
V gene: TRBV6-1
J gene: TRBJ2-3
clone size: -
CDR3 length: 18
CDR3 DNA: TGTGCCAGCAGTGAAGCTCGGGTGGGACAGGGGATCCCAGATACGCAGTATTTT
CDR3 protein: CASSEARVGQGIPDTQYF

D gene: -
V gene: TRBV7-8
J gene: TRBJ2-5
clone size: once
CDR3 length: 15
CDR3 DNA: TGTGCCAGCAGCCCCGGGGGATGGGGCGGGGAGACCCAGTACTTC
CDR3 protein: CASSPGGWGGETQYF

D gene: -
V gene: TRBV11-2
J gene: TRBJ1-1
clone size: once
CDR3 length: 16
CDR3 DNA: TGTGCCAGCAGCTTAAAGTTCAGCGGGGGACGCACTGAAGCTTTCTTT
CDR3 protein: CASSLKFSGGRTEAFF

D gene: -
V gene: TRBV11-2
J gene: TRBJ2-7
clone size: -
CDR3 length: 14
CDR3 DNA: TGTGCCAGCAGCCCGGACAGCCCCACCTACGAGCAGTACTTC
CDR3 protein: CASSPDSPTYEQYF

D gene: -
V gene: TRBV5-1
J gene: TRBJ1-1
clone size: -
CDR3 length: 14
CDR3 DNA: TGCGCCAGCAGCTCGAACTTTAAGACAGCTAAAGCTTTCTTT
CDR3 protein: CASSSNFKTAKAFF